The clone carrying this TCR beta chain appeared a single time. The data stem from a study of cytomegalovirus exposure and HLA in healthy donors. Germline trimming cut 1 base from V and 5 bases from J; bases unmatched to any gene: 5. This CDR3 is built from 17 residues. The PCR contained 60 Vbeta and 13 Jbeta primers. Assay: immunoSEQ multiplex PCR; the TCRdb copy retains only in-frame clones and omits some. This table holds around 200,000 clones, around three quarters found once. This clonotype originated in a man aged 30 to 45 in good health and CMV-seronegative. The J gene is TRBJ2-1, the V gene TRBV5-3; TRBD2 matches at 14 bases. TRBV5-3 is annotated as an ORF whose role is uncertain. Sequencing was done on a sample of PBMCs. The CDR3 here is CARSLSAGLAGDNEQFF. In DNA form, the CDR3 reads TGTGCCAGAAGCTTGTCCGCGGGACTAGCGGGAGACAATGAGCAGTTCTTC.